The TCR beta chain described here comes from a study of Ad26.COV2.S vaccination and SARS-CoV-2 variants. Study in general: By the intramuscular route, Ad26.COV2.S was given once, or twice 56 days apart.

Using immunoSEQ multiplex PCR, the repertoire was profiled, and TCRdb retains in-frame clones only, with some absent. The table has about 350,000 clones, around 88% seen once. Germline CDR1 and CDR2: SGHDT and YYEEEE. Deletions cut 2 bases from V and 4 bases from J, with 9 bases between. There are 13 residues in the CDR3. As for treatment: over 15 received Ad26.COV2.S at low or high dose, single or two shots; 5 received placebo; per-sample allocation not given. Day 63 following the first vaccine or placebo injection was when the samples were taken. A Boston donor was an adult aged 18-55 years. The chain is built from TRBV5-6 and TRBJ1-1; D not resolved. The receptor was derived from a person between 18 and 59 years old who received the Ad26.COV2.S COVID-19 vaccine or a placebo. The sample consisted of peripheral blood, taken in a trial of Ad26.COV2.S vaccine versus placebo. The CDR3 region has the DNA TGTGCCAGCAGCTTTGATGTCAGCACTGAAGCTTTCTTT. The encoded protein is CASSFDVSTEAFF.